This TCR beta chain derives from a study of human versus mouse CDR3 diversity and MHC coevolution. About the study: Reportedly, immunoSEQ detects one in 200,000 T cells with minimized PCR bias. Each sample yielded roughly 5.5 x 10^6 to 1.8 x 10^7 valid reads.

Details on this clone: The target antigen is unknown.

Naive CD4 T cells were sorted as CD45RO-negative, CD62L-positive. The protocol was immunoSEQ multiplex PCR, while the TCRdb copy is restricted to in-frame clones and leaves out a portion. In the table there are 50,000 to 65,000 clones, around 94% of which are singletons. Study-wide results and caveats: Among all groups, two of three human donors showed least clonal inequality.

Material for sequencing was naive CD4+ T cells from blood. Subset in this sample: CD45RO-negative CD62L-positive naive CD4 T cells. The receptor was derived from a person aged 60 to 70 in good health.

The CDR3, as DNA: TGCAGCGTTGGGCTCCAAGAGACCCAGTACTTC. Its translation: CSVGLQETQYF. The rearrangement uses TRBV29-1 and TRBJ2-5; D remains unclear. Germline assignment: CDR1 SQVTM and CDR2 ANQGSEA. The CDR3 runs 11 residues. V was cut by 4 bases and J by 1 base, with 4 bases left in between.